Sequencing of this T cell receptor (beta chain) was carried out in a study of cytomegalovirus exposure and HLA in healthy donors. A remark on this clone: Its antigen is not identified.

Germline CDR1 and CDR2: SGDLS and YYNGEE. The CDR3 contains 15 residues. The V gene end was trimmed by 3 bases and the J gene end by 4 bases; junction bases not matched to a gene: 6. Whole-study findings and limits: In most subjects, TCR beta sequences reportedly gave accurate predictions of HLA-A and HLA-B alleles. Follow-up analysis seemed to connect common viral pathogens with several of the most significant clusters identified.

PCR employed 60 Vbeta and 13 Jbeta primers. Sequencing was performed with immunoSEQ multiplex PCR; in TCRdb, only in-frame clones are kept and a portion is missing. The sample carries about 100,000 clones, around 80% recorded once. The sample comprised PBMCs. The clonotype originates from a man aged 25-40 years in good health and CMV-seropositive. The chain has TRBV9 and TRBJ2-3; TRBD1 aligns across 9 bases. The CDR3 DNA reads TGTGCCAGCAGCGATGACAGGGGGAAGCCAGATACGCAGTATTTT. This encodes CASSDDRGKPDTQYF.